Below, 13 T cell receptor beta chains from the same sample are listed, as sequenced in a study of regulatory T cells in long-lasting Graves disease. In building TCR beta libraries, iRepertoire HTBI primers were used together with Arm-PCR of CDR3 regions. TCRdb used MiXCR to reprocess the multiplex PCR reads, holding one entry per CDR3 protein. The sample has hundreds of thousands of distinct CDR3 sequences, about 30% seen once; the top ten hold roughly 46%. The time point was: persistent/refractory GD, antithyroid drugs over 5 years with positive TRAb. The TCR library was made from RNA that had been extracted from PBMCs in TRIzol. The sample in question was peripheral blood mononuclear cells (PBMCs), obtained when the disease was refractory, from a patient treated with antithyroid drugs. The receptors derive from a female donor with Graves disease.

This sequence joins TRBV12-3 or TRBV12-4 and TRBJ1-5; D remains ambiguous. The CDR3 loop spans 12 amino acids. V lost 8 bases to trimming and J lost 4 bases, with 9 bases between them. Here the CDR3 DNA reads TGTGCCAGCGGATTCCCAAATCAGCCCCAGCATTTT. Its protein product is CASGFPNQPQHF.

This clonotype was found many times. J is TRBJ2-7 and V is TRBV11-2; 7 positions match TRBD2. The CDR3 spans 16 residues. The V gene's germline CDR1 is SGHAT and CDR2 FQNNGV. J gave up 2 bases and V 2 bases, and 9 bases lay outside the gene matches. The CDR3 is CASSLMVSGSPYEQYF. DNA for the CDR3: TGTGCCAGCAGCTTAATGGTTAGCGGGTCCCCCTACGAGCAGTACTTC.

A few counts support this clonotype. J is TRBJ1-1 and V is TRBV5-1; 8 bases align to TRBD1. Germline V gene sequence: CDR1 SGHRS, CDR2 YFSETQ. CDR3 length: 14 amino acids. The ends lost 5 bases at V and 2 bases at J; junction bases unmatched: 5. CDR3 nucleotide sequence: TGCGCCAGCAGTAACAGGGGGATAAACACTGAAGCTTTCTTT. As protein: CASSNRGINTEAFF.

This chain links TRBV27 with TRBJ2-2; D gene uncertain. There are 14 residues in the CDR3. Trimming shortened V by 2 bases and J by 5 bases, and 9 bases separated the two germline ends. Germline values: CDR1 MNHEY, CDR2 SMNVEV (reference sequence). The CDR3 spells CASSLGPMTGELFF. The CDR3 coding sequence is TGTGCCAGCAGTTTAGGCCCCATGACCGGGGAGCTGTTTTTT.

The rearrangement joins TRBV27 to TRBJ1-1; D call uncertain. Looked up from germline, CDR1 is MNHEY and CDR2 is SMNVEV (reference sequence). The CDR3 is 13 residues long. V was shortened by 6 bases and J by 1 base, with 9 bases between the two germline ends. The CDR3 spells CASRGGSNTEAFF. The CDR3, as DNA: TGTGCCAGCAGAGGAGGTTCGAACACTGAAGCTTTCTTT.

This chain uses TRBV13 with TRBJ2-7; 12 bases line up with TRBD1. The trim removed 6 bases at V and 1 base at J, leaving 13 bases unmatched. The CDR3 runs to 18 residues. Germline values: CDR1 PRHDT, CDR2 FYEKMQ (reference sequence). Here the CDR3 DNA reads TGTGCCAGCAGGGAAGGGACAGGGGGCGCGATCGGGTCCTACGAGCAGTACTTC. Its protein is CASREGTGGAIGSYEQYF.

The genes are TRBV6-1 and TRBJ1-1, with unresolved D. Germline V CDR1 and CDR2: MNHNS, SASEGT. The CDR3 runs 13 residues. Trimming took 6 bases from V and 6 from J, leaving 14 bases between them. CDR3 DNA: TGTGCCAGCAGCGATGGGATTTCCGCTGAAGCTTTCTTT. It is translated as CASSDGISAEAFF.

In this sample, this clonotype turned up many times. This chain uses TRBV28 with TRBJ1-2; 10 bases map to TRBD1. The germline V gene has CDR1 MDHEN and CDR2 SYDVKM. The V and J ends lost 5 bases and 7 bases, in that order; junction bases with no gene match: 7. CDR3 size: 14 residues. The CDR3 DNA sequence: TGTGCCAGCAGTCTCAAAGGACAGGGGGGTGGCTACACCTTC. This translates into CASSLKGQGGGYTF.

This clonotype was found many times. CDR3 amino acids: CASSGQGARGYTF. CDR3 nucleotide sequence: TGTGCCAGCAGTGGACAGGGGGCGCGTGGCTACACCTTC. The chain recombines TRBV2 with TRBJ1-2, with 10 bases identical to TRBD1. The CDR3 extends over 13 amino acids. V trimming: 4 bases; J trimming: 7 bases; junction bases outside the gene matches: 3. Germline CDR1 is SNHLY and CDR2 is FYNNEI.

In this sample, this clonotype turned up a few times. The chain recombines TRBV25-1 with TRBJ1-2; tentative D call: TRBD1 (6 bases). This CDR3 spans 13 amino acids. Germline CDR1 MGHDK, CDR2 SYGVNS. V dropped 8 bases and J dropped 3 bases, with 13 bases sitting between them. CDR3: CASGGGADYGYTF. The CDR3 DNA is TGTGCCAGCGGAGGGGGGGCGGACTATGGCTACACCTTC.

The chain couples TRBV2 to TRBJ1-3; D is unclear. Germline CDR1 SNHLY, CDR2 FYNNEI. The CDR3 contains 14 residues. Trimming cost V 5 bases and J 2 bases, with 10 bases left between them. CDR3 in DNA: TGTGCCAGCAGTTCCGCCGGGGCTGGAAACACCATATATTTT. Translation: CASSSAGAGNTIYF.

This clonotype showed up just once. A read error may explain this, as a much larger clone is one base away. This sequence joins TRBV6-1 and TRBJ1-2; possibly TRBD1 for D (5 bases). Trimming removed 4 bases from V and 1 base from J, with 7 bases in between. CDR1 is MNHNS, CDR2 SASEGT, per germline. This CDR3 comprises 13 residues. For the CDR3, the DNA is TGTGCCAGCAGTGGGACATTTAACTATGGCTACACCTTC. Translation: CASSGTFNYGYTF.

The chain combines TRBV6-5 with TRBJ1-6; possible D gene TRBD1, 6 bases. CDR3 length equals 14 residues. Deletions cut 4 bases from V and 5 bases from J, with 9 bases between. The germline gives CDR1 MNHEY, CDR2 SVGAGI. CDR3: CASSSHRDNSPLHF. The CDR3 DNA reads as TGTGCCAGCAGTTCCCACAGGGATAATTCACCCCTCCACTTT.